These T cell receptor beta chains were read from a single sample in a study of blood T cells in healthy people across ages. Each CDR3 protein is one row after TCRdb ran MiXCR on the 5' RACE reads. In the table there are about 1,600,000 distinct CDR3 sequences, about 43% of which are singletons. Sequenced: blood. The source of these receptors is a woman younger than 35 in good health. Both conserved end residues are part of each CDR3. D genes are given only for firm matches. Rows give clone size only sometimes, using once, few, many, or a class for an expanded clone.

J,size,V,length,D,DNA,CDR3
TRBJ1-2,once,TRBV5-1,14,-,TGCGCCAGCAGCTTGGGGGGTTCGCTCTATGGCTACACCTTC,CASSLGGSLYGYTF
TRBJ2-3,-,TRBV20-1,15,TRBD2,TGCAGTGCTCTCCCAACGGGAGGCAGGGCAGATACGCAGTATTTT,CSALPTGGRADTQYF
TRBJ2-7,-,TRBV6-5,20,TRBD2,TGTGCCAGCAGTTCCCCCCAGAGCGGGAGGGCTATACAATTCTCCTACGAGCAGTACTTC,CASSSPQSGRAIQFSYEQYF
TRBJ2-7,many,TRBV7-8,11,-,TGTGCCAGTACCACGGCCGGGGAGCAGTACTTC,CASTTAGEQYF
TRBJ2-3,-,TRBV20-1,15,TRBD2,TGCAGTGCTAGACCCGAGCGGGGAGGCACAGATACGCAGTATTTT,CSARPERGGTDTQYF
TRBJ2-7,-,TRBV13,12,-,TGTACCAGCAGCACTGGGACGGATGAGCAGTACTTC,CTSSTGTDEQYF
TRBJ2-1,few,TRBV12-3/TRBV12-4,13,-,TGTGCCAGCAGTTTTATGTCGAACAATGAGCAGTTCTTC,CASSFMSNNEQFF
TRBJ2-5,-,TRBV25-1,14,TRBD1,TGTGCCACCACGAGACAGGGGAAAAGGGAGACCCAGTACTTC,CATTRQGKRETQYF
TRBJ1-1,once,TRBV9,14,-,TGTGCCAGCAGCCCTTCCCAGGGAGAGACTGAAGCTTTCTTT,CASSPSQGETEAFF
TRBJ1-4,-,TRBV20-1,11,-,TGCAGTGCTAGCGGTTTGGAAAAACTGTTTTTT,CSASGLEKLFF
TRBJ1-6,-,TRBV27,16,TRBD1,TGTGCCAGCAGCCCTAACAGGGGTAACTATAATTCACCCCTCCACTTT,CASSPNRGNYNSPLHF
TRBJ2-1,-,TRBV3-1,15,TRBD1,TGTGCCAGCAGCCAATGGGACAGGGAGGCAAATGAGCAGTTCTTC,CASSQWDREANEQFF
TRBJ2-7,-,TRBV27,13,-,TGTGCCAGCAGTGGGCAAACAGGCTACGAGCAGTACTTC,CASSGQTGYEQYF
TRBJ2-2,-,TRBV29-1,14,TRBD1,TGCAGCGCAAACAGGGGGCCGAACACCGGGGAGCTGTTTTTT,CSANRGPNTGELFF
TRBJ2-4,few,TRBV7-9,11,-,TGTGCCAGCACCGGAGGGGGGGAGCAGTACTTC,CASTGGGEQYF
TRBJ2-7,-,TRBV7-2,14,-,TGTGCCAGCAGCTCAAGACCCCAGGCCTGCGAGCAGTACTTC,CASSSRPQACEQYF
TRBJ2-5,few,TRBV14,15,-,TGTGCCAGCAGCCAACTGGACACCTCTGGGGAGACCCAGTACTTC,CASSQLDTSGETQYF
TRBJ1-3,-,TRBV5-1,15,-,TGCGCCAGCAGCTTAGTAGGGGACTCTGGAAACACCATATATTTT,CASSLVGDSGNTIYF
TRBJ2-1,few,TRBV2,16,-,TGTGCCAGCAGAACTGACCGGGGGATTACATACAATGAGCAGTTCTTC,CASRTDRGITYNEQFF
TRBJ1-6,few,TRBV20-1,16,-,TGCAGTGCTAGAGGACAGGATTTATTGGGGAATTCACCCCTCCACTTT,CSARGQDLLGNSPLHF
TRBJ2-7,many,TRBV20-1,13,TRBD2,TGCAGTGCTAGAGATCCTAGCGGCTACGAGCAGTACTTC,CSARDPSGYEQYF
TRBJ2-7,-,TRBV6-1,11,TRBD1,TGTGCCAGCCAGACAGGGCACGAGCAGTACTTC,CASQTGHEQYF
TRBJ2-1,-,TRBV20-1,16,-,TGCAGTGCTAGGGCCGCCGGGGCGGTACATTACAGTGAGCAGTTCTTC,CSARAAGAVHYSEQFF
TRBJ1-2,-,TRBV12-3/TRBV12-4,14,-,TGTGCCAGCAGTGCTACCGAGCCCCTCTATGGCTACACCTTC,CASSATEPLYGYTF
TRBJ2-1,-,TRBV20-1,14,TRBD2,TGCAGTGCTAAAGCGGGAGGAGTTACGGGTGAGCAGTTCTTC,CSAKAGGVTGEQFF
TRBJ2-3,few,TRBV3-1,15,-,TGTGCCAGCAGCCAAGAAGTCTGGGGGACAGATACGCAGTATTTT,CASSQEVWGTDTQYF
TRBJ2-1,-,TRBV7-2,15,-,TGTGCCAGCAGCTTAGGGCGGACTACCTACAATGAGCAGTTCTTC,CASSLGRTTYNEQFF
TRBJ2-3,once,TRBV7-2,14,-,TGTGCCAGCAGCTTAGATGAAACCACAGGTACGCAGTATTTT,CASSLDETTGTQYF
TRBJ2-5,-,TRBV7-2,14,-,TGTGCCAGCAGCTTAGGTGGGGGGTCGCCGACCCAGTACTTC,CASSLGGGSPTQYF
TRBJ1-1,-,TRBV29-1,13,-,TGCAGCGTTGAGGCGGACTTGAACACTGAAGCTTTCTTT,CSVEADLNTEAFF
TRBJ2-3,many,TRBV5-1,14,-,TGTGCCAGCAGTTTAGGGTCTTCTACAGATACGCAGTATTTT,CASSLGSSTDTQYF
TRBJ1-2,-,TRBV18,13,-,TGTGCCAGCTCACCTGATCAGGGATTTGGGTACACCTTC,CASSPDQGFGYTF
TRBJ2-7,-,TRBV29-1,13,TRBD2,TGCAGCGTTGAAGGGCCAGCGGGAGACGAGCAGTACTTC,CSVEGPAGDEQYF
TRBJ2-1,-,TRBV2,14,-,TGTGCCAGCACTGGGGACTTTTCCTACAATGAGCAGTTCTTC,CASTGDFSYNEQFF
TRBJ2-7,-,TRBV4-1,17,TRBD2,TGCGCCAGCAGCCCATCGATTGTGACGGGGGGGCCGTCCGAGCAGTACTTC,CASSPSIVTGGPSEQYF
TRBJ2-6,-,TRBV21-1,21,-,TGTGCCAGCAGCAAAGCGCTTTTGAAGAGGGTGAAGGGGCCTGGGGCCAACGTCCTGACTTTC,CASSKALLKRVKGPGANVLTF
TRBJ2-5,few,TRBV28,14,-,TGTGCCAGCAGCTCTATGAGTATCCTGGAGACCCAGTACTTC,CASSSMSILETQYF
TRBJ2-5,-,TRBV12-3/TRBV12-4,16,TRBD2,TGTGCCAGCAGCCCTTGGACTAGCGGGGAAGCAGAGACCCAGTACTTC,CASSPWTSGEAETQYF
TRBJ2-7,few,TRBV4-1,16,-,TGCGCCAGCAGCCAAGAAGCAGGGCAAAGCTCCTACGAGCAGTACTTC,CASSQEAGQSSYEQYF
TRBJ2-7,once,TRBV7-6,13,-,TGTGCCAGCAGCTTACAGCAAGACGGCGAGCAGTACTTC,CASSLQQDGEQYF
TRBJ1-1,few,TRBV20-1,14,-,TGCAGTGCTCCCTCGGGGGTAGGGAACACTGAAGCTTTCTTT,CSAPSGVGNTEAFF
TRBJ2-3,many,TRBV7-2,19,TRBD2,TGTGCCAGCAGCTTAACCAGTGAGTGGACTAGCTATAGCACAGATACGCAGTATTTT,CASSLTSEWTSYSTDTQYF
TRBJ2-5,-,TRBV2,14,-,TGTGCCAGCAGAGACCGGGACGACCAAGAGACCCAGTACTTC,CASRDRDDQETQYF
TRBJ2-1,-,TRBV20-1,16,TRBD2,TGCAGTGCTAGTAAATCCCTAGCGGGAGTTCAGAATGAGCAGTTCTTC,CSASKSLAGVQNEQFF
TRBJ2-2,-,TRBV7-2,18,-,TGTGCCAGCAGCTTTTGGGCAATCAGATTTCTTATGCCCGGGGAGCTGTTTTTT,CASSFWAIRFLMPGELFF
TRBJ2-1,-,TRBV27,13,TRBD1,TGTGCCAGCAGTCAAAGACAGGGAGAGACCCAGTTCTTC,CASSQRQGETQFF